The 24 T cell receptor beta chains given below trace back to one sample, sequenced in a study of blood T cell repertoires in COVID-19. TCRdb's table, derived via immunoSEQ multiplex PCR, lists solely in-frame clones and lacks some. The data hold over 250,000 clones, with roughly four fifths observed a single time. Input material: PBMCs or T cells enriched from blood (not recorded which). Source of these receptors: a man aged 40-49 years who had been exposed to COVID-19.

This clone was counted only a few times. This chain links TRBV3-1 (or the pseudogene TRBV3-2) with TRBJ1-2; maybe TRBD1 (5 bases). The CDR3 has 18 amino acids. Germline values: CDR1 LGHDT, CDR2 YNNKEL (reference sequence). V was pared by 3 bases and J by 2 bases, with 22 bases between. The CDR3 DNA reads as TGTGCCAGCAGCCACTCAGGGATGAAGACAACCGGGAACTATGGCTACACCTTC. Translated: CASSHSGMKTTGNYGYTF.

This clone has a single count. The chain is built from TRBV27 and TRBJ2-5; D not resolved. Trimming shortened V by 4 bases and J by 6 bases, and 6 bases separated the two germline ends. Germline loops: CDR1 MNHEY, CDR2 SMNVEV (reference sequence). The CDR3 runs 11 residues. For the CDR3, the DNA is TGTGCCAGCAGTTCGAGTAAGACCCAGTACTTC. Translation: CASSSSKTQYF.

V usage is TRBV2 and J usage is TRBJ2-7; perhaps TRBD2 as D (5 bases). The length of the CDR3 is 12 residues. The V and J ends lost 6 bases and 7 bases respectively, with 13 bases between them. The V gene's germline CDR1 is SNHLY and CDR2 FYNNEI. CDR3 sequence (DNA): TGTGCCAGCAGGAGGGAGCGTCCAGAGCAGTACTTC. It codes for CASRRERPEQYF.

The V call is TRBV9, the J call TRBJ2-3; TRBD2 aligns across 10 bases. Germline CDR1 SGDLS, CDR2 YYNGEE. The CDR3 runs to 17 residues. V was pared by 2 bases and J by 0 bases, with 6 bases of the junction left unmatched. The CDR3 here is CASSVASGSPSTDTQYF. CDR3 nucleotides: TGTGCCAGCAGCGTGGCTAGCGGGAGCCCTAGCACAGATACGCAGTATTTT.

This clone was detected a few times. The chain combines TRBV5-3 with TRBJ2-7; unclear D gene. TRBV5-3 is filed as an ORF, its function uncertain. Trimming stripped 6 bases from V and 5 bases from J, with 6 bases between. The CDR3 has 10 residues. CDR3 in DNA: TGTGCCAGAATCCTCGACGAGCAGTACTTC. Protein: CARILDEQYF.

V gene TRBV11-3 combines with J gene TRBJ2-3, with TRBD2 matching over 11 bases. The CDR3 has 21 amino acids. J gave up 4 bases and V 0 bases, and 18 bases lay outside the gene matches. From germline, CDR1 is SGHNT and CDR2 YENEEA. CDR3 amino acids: CASSLDAVYTSGRLGADTQYF. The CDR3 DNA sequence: TGTGCCAGCAGCTTAGACGCAGTTTATACTAGCGGGAGATTGGGTGCAGATACGCAGTATTTT.

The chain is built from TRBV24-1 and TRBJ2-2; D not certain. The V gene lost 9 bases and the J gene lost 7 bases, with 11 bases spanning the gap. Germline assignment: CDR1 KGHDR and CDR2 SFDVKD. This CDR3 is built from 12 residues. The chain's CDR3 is CATYQAHGELFF. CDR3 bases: TGTGCCACCTACCAGGCCCACGGGGAGCTGTTTTTT.

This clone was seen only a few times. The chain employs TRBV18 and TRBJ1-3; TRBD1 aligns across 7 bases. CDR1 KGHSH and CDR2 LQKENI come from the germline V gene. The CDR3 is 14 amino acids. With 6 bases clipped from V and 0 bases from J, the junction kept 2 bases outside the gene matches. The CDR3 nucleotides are TGTGCCAGCTCTGGGGACAGCTCTGGAAACACCATATATTTT. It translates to CASSGDSSGNTIYF. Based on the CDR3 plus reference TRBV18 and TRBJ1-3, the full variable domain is NAGVMQNPRHLVRRRGQEARLRCSPMKGHSHVYWYRQLPEEGLKFMVYLQKENIIDESGMPKERFSAEFPKEGPSILRIQQVVRGDSAAYFCASSGDSSGNTIYFGEGSWLTVV.

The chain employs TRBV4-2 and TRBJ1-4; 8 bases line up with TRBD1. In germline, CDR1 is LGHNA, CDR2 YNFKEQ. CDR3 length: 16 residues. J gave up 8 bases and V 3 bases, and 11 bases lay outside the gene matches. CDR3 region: CASSQGQAGGREKLFF. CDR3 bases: TGTGCCAGCAGCCAGGGACAGGCCGGCGGACGGGAAAAACTGTTTTTT.

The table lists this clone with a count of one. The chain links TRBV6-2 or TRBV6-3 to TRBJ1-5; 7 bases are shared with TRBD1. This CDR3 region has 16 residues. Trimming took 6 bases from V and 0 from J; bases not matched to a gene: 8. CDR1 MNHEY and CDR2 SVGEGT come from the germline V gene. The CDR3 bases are TGTGCCAGCAGCAAACTACAGGGGATTAGCAATCAGCCCCAGCATTTT. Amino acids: CASSKLQGISNQPQHF.

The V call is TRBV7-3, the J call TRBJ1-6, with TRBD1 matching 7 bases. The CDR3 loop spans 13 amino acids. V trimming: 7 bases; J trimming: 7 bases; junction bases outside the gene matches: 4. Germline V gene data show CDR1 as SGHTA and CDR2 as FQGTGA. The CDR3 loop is CASTPGGNSPLHF. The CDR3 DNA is TGTGCCAGCACTCCAGGGGGAAATTCACCCCTCCACTTT. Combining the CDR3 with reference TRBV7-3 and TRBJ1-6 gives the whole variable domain GAGVSQTPSNKVTEKGKYVELRCDPISGHTALYWYRQSLGQGPEFLIYFQGTGAADDSGLPNDRFFAVRPEGSVSTLKIQRTERGDSAVYLCASTPGGNSPLHFGNGTRLTVT.

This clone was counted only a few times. As DNA, the CDR3 is TGTGCCAGCAGCCGACAGGGGGATGGCTACACCTTC. This gives the protein CASSRQGDGYTF. The chain employs TRBV7-9 and TRBJ1-2, with 9 bases that match TRBD1. Trimming took 5 bases from V and 6 from J; bases not matched to a gene: 1. From germline, CDR1 is SEHNR and CDR2 FQNEAQ (reference sequence). The length of the CDR3 is 12 residues.

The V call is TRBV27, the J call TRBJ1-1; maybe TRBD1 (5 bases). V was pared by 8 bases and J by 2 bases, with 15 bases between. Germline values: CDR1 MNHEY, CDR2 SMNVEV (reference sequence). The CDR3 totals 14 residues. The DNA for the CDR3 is TGTGCCAGCCGCCAAGGGGCGGTTAACACTGAAGCTTTCTTT. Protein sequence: CASRQGAVNTEAFF.

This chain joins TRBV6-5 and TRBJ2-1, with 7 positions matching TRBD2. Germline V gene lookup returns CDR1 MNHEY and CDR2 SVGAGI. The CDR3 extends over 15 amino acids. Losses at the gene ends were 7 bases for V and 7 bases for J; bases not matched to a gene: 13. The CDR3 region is CASKGVREGQNEQFF. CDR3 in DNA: TGTGCCAGCAAGGGAGTCAGGGAGGGCCAAAATGAGCAGTTCTTC.

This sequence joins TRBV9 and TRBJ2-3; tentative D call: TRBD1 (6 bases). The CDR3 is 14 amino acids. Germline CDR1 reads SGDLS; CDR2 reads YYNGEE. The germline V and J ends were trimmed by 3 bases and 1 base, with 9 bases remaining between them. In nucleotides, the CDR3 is TGTGCCAGCAGCGCCAGACAGGGCACAGATACGCAGTATTTT. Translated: CASSARQGTDTQYF.

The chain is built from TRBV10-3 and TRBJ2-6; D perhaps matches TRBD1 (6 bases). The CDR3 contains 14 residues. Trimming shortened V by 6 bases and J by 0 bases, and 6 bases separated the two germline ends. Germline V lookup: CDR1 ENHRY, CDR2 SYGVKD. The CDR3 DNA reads TGTGCCATCAGGGACAGCTCTGGGGCCAACGTCCTGACTTTC. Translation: CAIRDSSGANVLTF.

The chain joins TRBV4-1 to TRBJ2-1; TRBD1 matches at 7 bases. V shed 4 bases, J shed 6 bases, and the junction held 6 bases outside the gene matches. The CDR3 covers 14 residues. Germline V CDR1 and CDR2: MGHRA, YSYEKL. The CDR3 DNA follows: TGCGCCAGCAGCCTAGGACAGGACTTCAATGAGCAGTTCTTC. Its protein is CASSLGQDFNEQFF.

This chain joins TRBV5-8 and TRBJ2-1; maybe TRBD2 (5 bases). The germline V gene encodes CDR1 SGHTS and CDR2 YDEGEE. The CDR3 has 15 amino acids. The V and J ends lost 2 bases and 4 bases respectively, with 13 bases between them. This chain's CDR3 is CASSFRRVGYNEQFF. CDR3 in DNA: TGTGCCAGCAGCTTTAGGCGGGTTGGATACAATGAGCAGTTCTTC.

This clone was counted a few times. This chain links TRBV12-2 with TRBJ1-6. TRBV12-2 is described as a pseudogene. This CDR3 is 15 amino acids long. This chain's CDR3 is CASRDGEAWISPLHF. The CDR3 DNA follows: TGTGCAAGTCGCGACGGCGAGGCATGGATTTCACCCCTCCACTTT.

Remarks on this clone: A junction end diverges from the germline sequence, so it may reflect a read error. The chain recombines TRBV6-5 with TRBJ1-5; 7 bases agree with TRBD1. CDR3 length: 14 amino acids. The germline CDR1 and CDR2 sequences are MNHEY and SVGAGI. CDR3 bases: TGTGCCAGTAGTTTACAGGGGATTAATCAGCCCCAGCATTTT. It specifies CASSLQGINQPQHF.

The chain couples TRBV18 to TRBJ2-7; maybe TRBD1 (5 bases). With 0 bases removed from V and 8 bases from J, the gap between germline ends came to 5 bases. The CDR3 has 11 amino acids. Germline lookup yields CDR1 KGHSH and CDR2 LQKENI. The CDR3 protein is CASSPPGQQYF. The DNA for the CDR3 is TGTGCCAGCTCACCACCGGGGCAGCAGTACTTC.

The CDR3 nucleotides read TGTGCCTGGAGTGGAGGTCTGAGGGGGGAGACCCAGTACTTC. It is translated as CAWSGGLRGETQYF. The chain has TRBV30 and TRBJ2-5, with D possibly matching TRBD1 (6 bases). Germline CDR1 and CDR2: GTSNPN and SVGIG (reference sequence). The CDR3 sequence is 14 residues long. V was clipped by 1 base and J by 5 bases, with 14 bases between them.

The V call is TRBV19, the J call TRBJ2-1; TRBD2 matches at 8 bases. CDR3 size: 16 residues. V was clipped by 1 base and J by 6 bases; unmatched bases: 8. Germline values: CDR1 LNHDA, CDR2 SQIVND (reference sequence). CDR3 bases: TGTGCCAGTAGTATAGCGGGAGGGATAGCTACCAATGAGCAGTTCTTC. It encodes CASSIAGGIATNEQFF.

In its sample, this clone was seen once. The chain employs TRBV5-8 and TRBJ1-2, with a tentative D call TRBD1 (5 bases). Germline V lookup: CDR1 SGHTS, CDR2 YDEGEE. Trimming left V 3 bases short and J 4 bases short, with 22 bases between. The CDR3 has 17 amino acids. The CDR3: CASSSLGQRGDVYGYTF. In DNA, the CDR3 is TGTGCCAGCAGCTCCCTCGGCCAGCGGGGGGACGTCTATGGCTACACCTTC. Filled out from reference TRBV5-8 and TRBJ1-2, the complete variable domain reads EAGVTQSPTHLIKTRGQQATLRCSPISGHTSVYWYQQALGLGLQFLLWYDEGEERNRGNFPPRFSGRQFPNYSSELNVNALELEDSALYLCASSSLGQRGDVYGYTFGSGTRLTVV.